This entry concerns a single TCR beta chain. What it binds is unknown. This specimen comes from a study of blood T cells in healthy people across ages. Broader study findings: Getting older went along with TCR beta diversity per million T cells dropping roughly linearly.

The germline V gene encodes CDR1 MNHEY and CDR2 SMNVEV (reference sequence). CDR3 length equals 12 residues. Trimming shortened V by 10 bases and J by 4 bases, and 12 bases separated the two germline ends. Sample-barcoded 5' priming and a J-beta primer mix drove a second PCR of 7 to 11 cycles. TCRdb fed the 5' RACE reads into MiXCR, producing one record per CDR3 protein. The table lists 1.6 million or so distinct CDR3 sequences, almost 35% of them singletons. This clonotype originated in a young woman in good health. What was sequenced was blood. The V call is TRBV27, the J call TRBJ2-3; no firm D call. The CDR3 loop is CATGFGSDTQYF. The CDR3 nucleotides read TGTGCCACCGGGTTCGGCTCAGATACGCAGTATTTT.